This T cell receptor (beta chain) emerged from a study of T cells in Graves' hyperthyroidism and ophthalmopathy. Amplified regions were TCR beta CDR3 sequences from RNA transcripts. The HTBI primer set was used in a first-round RT-PCR of the TCR CDR3. TCRdb fed the multiplex PCR reads into MiXCR, producing one record per CDR3 protein. There are 610,000 or so distinct CDR3 sequences in the sample; just over 45% occur only once, and about 8.3% lies in the top ten. This clonotype was observed a handful of times. Germline CDR1 and CDR2: MNHEY and SMNVEV (reference sequence). V was pared by 4 bases and J by 4 bases, with 11 bases between. The CDR3 loop spans 14 amino acids. Patients between 18 and 65 years old had hyperthyroidism, newly diagnosed and lasting under 2 months. Clinical symptoms, serum thyroxine, TRAb, thyroid ultrasound and orbital computed tomography established diagnosis.

Specimen: peripheral blood or thyroid tissue (not recorded which). The clonotype originates from a young woman with Graves' hyperthyroidism. The rearrangement links TRBV27 to TRBJ1-3; D uncertain. CDR3 nucleotide sequence: TGTGCCAGCAGTTATAGGGCCTCCGGAAACACCATATATTTT. As protein: CASSYRASGNTIYF.